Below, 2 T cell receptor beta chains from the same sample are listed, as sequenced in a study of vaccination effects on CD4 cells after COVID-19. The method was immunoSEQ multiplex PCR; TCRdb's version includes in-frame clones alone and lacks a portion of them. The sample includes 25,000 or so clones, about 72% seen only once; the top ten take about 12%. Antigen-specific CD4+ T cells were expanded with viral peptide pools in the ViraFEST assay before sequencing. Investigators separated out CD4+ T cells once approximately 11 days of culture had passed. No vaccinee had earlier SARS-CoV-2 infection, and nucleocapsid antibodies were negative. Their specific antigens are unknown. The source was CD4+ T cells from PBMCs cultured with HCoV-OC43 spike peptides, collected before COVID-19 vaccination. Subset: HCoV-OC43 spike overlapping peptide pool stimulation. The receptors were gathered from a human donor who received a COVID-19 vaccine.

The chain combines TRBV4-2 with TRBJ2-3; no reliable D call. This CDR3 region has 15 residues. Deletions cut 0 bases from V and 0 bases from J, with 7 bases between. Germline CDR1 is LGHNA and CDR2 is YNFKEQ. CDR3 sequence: CASSQDELSTDTQYF. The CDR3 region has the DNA TGTGCCAGCAGCCAAGATGAGCTAAGCACAGATACGCAGTATTTT.

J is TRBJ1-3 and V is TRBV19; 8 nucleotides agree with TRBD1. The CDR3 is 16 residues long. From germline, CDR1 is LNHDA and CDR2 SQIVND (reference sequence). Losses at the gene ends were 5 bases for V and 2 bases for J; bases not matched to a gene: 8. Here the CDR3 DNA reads TGTGCCAGTAGTCCCCGCAGGGGGCAAGCTGGAAACACCATATATTTT. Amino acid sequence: CASSPRRGQAGNTIYF.